Each of the 24 T cell receptor beta chains below was sequenced from the same sample in a study of shared clonotypes between healthy human individuals. Only CD45RO-negative cells positively selected for CCR7 counted as naive CD8 cells, so terminally differentiated effector memory CD45RA+ cells were excluded. The method was immunoSEQ multiplex PCR; TCRdb's version includes in-frame clones alone and lacks a portion of them. The sample has under 850,000 clones, 90% to 95% seen once. Sequenced: naive CD8+ T cells sorted from blood. Receptor source: a man aged 25-45 years in good health.

The J gene is TRBJ2-4, the V gene TRBV18, with D perhaps given as TRBD1 or TRBD2 (5 bases each). There are 15 residues in the CDR3. V was cut by 6 bases and J by 8 bases, with 20 bases left in between. Germline CDR1 reads KGHSH; CDR2 reads LQKENI. The DNA of the CDR3 is TGTGCCAGCTCCTCCTCGGCAGGGAGATCGGACATTCAGTACTTC. The encoded protein is CASSSSAGRSDIQYF.

The genes are TRBV7-2 and TRBJ2-7; tentative D call: TRBD1 (6 bases). This CDR3 is built from 17 residues. Trimming took 4 bases from V and 0 from J, leaving 19 bases between them. Germline V gives CDR1 SGHTA, CDR2 FQGNSA. CDR3 loop: CASSYPPGTYSSYEQYF. In nucleotides, the CDR3 is TGTGCCAGCAGCTACCCACCCGGGACATATAGCTCCTACGAGCAGTACTTC.

V and J are TRBV5-1 and TRBJ2-7; 7 nucleotides align to TRBD2. Trimming removed 7 bases from V and 2 bases from J; junction bases left unmatched: 9. Germline-derived CDR1 and CDR2 are SGHRS and YFSETQ. The CDR3 spans 14 residues. Here the CDR3 reads CASRRDYRAYEQYF. As DNA, the CDR3 is TGCGCCAGCCGCCGGGACTACCGAGCCTACGAGCAGTACTTC.

The gene calls are TRBV28 and TRBJ1-4; the D gene is possibly TRBD1 (6 bases). Trimming took 6 bases from V and 8 from J, leaving 16 bases between them. The CDR3 is 14 residues long. Germline V gene sequence: CDR1 MDHEN, CDR2 SYDVKM. CDR3: CASSYRDNGEKLFF. CDR3 DNA: TGTGCCAGCAGCTACCGGGACAATGGAGAAAAACTGTTTTTT.

For this clone: Other DNA sequences within the sample encode an identical CDR3. The V call is TRBV7-9, the J call TRBJ1-1; D possibly corresponds to TRBD1 (5 bases). V shed 11 bases and J shed 3 bases, with 19 bases lying between them. The CDR3 covers 14 residues. Germline CDR1 SEHNR, CDR2 FQNEAQ (reference sequence). The CDR3 DNA reads as TGTGCCTCGAGCCTAGGCCTGGGGGACACTGAAGCTTTCTTT. Translation gives CASSLGLGDTEAFF.

The chain is built from TRBV15 and TRBJ2-5, with TRBD1 identical over 7 bases. V lost 4 bases, J lost 5 bases, and 16 bases stayed unmatched. The CDR3 consists of 17 residues. From germline, CDR1 is LNHNV and CDR2 YYDKDF (reference sequence). The CDR3 loop reads CATSTHLTGLLWETQYF. The CDR3, as DNA: TGTGCCACCAGCACCCACCTGACAGGGTTGCTTTGGGAGACCCAGTACTTC.

This clone has a single count. V is TRBV29-1 and J is TRBJ2-7; D possibly corresponds to TRBD1 (6 bases). Germline lookup yields CDR1 SQVTM and CDR2 ANQGSEA. V was cut by 6 bases and J by 1 base, with 13 bases left in between. This CDR3 is 13 amino acids long. DNA of the CDR3: TGCAGCGTCACATACGGACAGTCCTACGAGCAGTACTTC. The encoded protein is CSVTYGQSYEQYF.

Worth noting for this clone: Other DNA variants within this sample encode the same CDR3. The rearrangement joins TRBV28 to TRBJ2-2; D unresolved. CDR1 is MDHEN, CDR2 SYDVKM, per germline. Trimming removed 0 bases from V and 1 base from J, with 3 bases in between. This CDR3 is 14 amino acids long. CDR3 sequence (DNA): TGTGCCAGCAGTTTATGGGGGAACACCGGGGAGCTGTTTTTT. Residues: CASSLWGNTGELFF.

This sequence joins TRBV27 and TRBJ1-6; D may be TRBD1 (5 bases). This CDR3 has 13 residues. CDR1 MNHEY and CDR2 SMNVEV come from the germline V gene (reference sequence). The V and J ends lost 4 bases and 13 bases respectively, with 14 bases between them. The DNA for the CDR3 is TGTGCCAGCAGTTCGGCCTCACGGGGGCCCCTCCACTTT. This gives the protein CASSSASRGPLHF.

CDR3 coding DNA: TGTGCCAGTCATCTCCCGGGGGTTATCACTGAAGCTTTCTTT. It yields the protein CASHLPGVITEAFF. The chain links TRBV19 to TRBJ1-1; D is perhaps TRBD1 (5 bases). V was pared by 8 bases and J by 4 bases, with 17 bases between. Germline CDR1 is LNHDA and CDR2 is SQIVND (reference sequence). The CDR3 spans 14 residues. The complete variable domain, with remaining parts taken from reference TRBV19 and TRBJ1-1, reads DGGITQSPKYLFRKEGQNVTLSCEQNLNHDAMYWYRQDPGQGLRLIYYSQIVNDFQKGDIAEGYSVSREKKESFPLTVTSAQKNPTAFYLCASHLPGVITEAFFGQGTRLTVV.

The chain uses TRBV5-6 and TRBJ1-3; D is ambiguous. The ends were cut back, 7 bases at V and 9 bases at J, with 17 bases in the middle. The CDR3 length is 13 residues. Germline CDR1 and CDR2: SGHDT and YYEEEE. CDR3 in DNA: TGTGCCAGCCAAGGTGGACTTTGGGGCACCATATATTTT. As protein: CASQGGLWGTIYF.

This clone was detected only once. The rearrangement joins TRBV15 to TRBJ2-7; 9 bases fit TRBD2. V was clipped by 1 base and J by 0 bases; unmatched bases: 7. CDR3 size: 17 residues. From germline, CDR1 is LNHNV and CDR2 YYDKDF (reference sequence). CDR3 protein: CATSRAMTSGDSYEQYF. The CDR3 DNA is TGTGCCACCAGCAGAGCAATGACTAGCGGAGACTCCTACGAGCAGTACTTC.

The chain links TRBV4-3 to TRBJ1-4; TRBD1 is a possible D gene (6 bases). V was cut by 3 bases and J by 7 bases, with 15 bases left in between. This CDR3 has 15 amino acids. CDR1 is LGHNA, CDR2 YSLEER, per germline. The CDR3 nucleotides read TGCGCCAGCAGCCACCGGGCGGGGGGCGGTGAAAAACTGTTTTTT. Its protein product is CASSHRAGGGEKLFF.

This clone was seen only once. The chain uses TRBV7-3 and TRBJ2-2; 10 nucleotides align to TRBD2. Germline values: CDR1 SGHTA, CDR2 FQGTGA. V lost 5 bases to trimming and J lost 7 bases; unmatched junction nucleotides: 7. The CDR3 totals 15 residues. The CDR3 region is CASSRGTSVDGELFF. The CDR3 DNA reads TGTGCCAGCAGCCGCGGGACTAGCGTTGACGGGGAGCTGTTTTTT.

V gene TRBV7-2 combines with J gene TRBJ1-1, with 10 bases aligning to TRBD1. This CDR3 contains 14 residues. Germline V CDR1 and CDR2: SGHTA, FQGNSA. V lost 6 bases to trimming and J lost 5 bases; unmatched junction nucleotides: 6. DNA for the CDR3: TGTGCCAGCAGGGACGGGACAGGGGAAACTGAAGCTTTCTTT. Protein sequence: CASRDGTGETEAFF.

V gene TRBV9 combines with J gene TRBJ2-2, with TRBD2 identical over 8 bases. The CDR3 loop spans 16 amino acids. The V gene end was trimmed by 0 bases and the J gene end by 4 bases; junction bases not matched to a gene: 5. Germline CDR1 and CDR2: SGDLS and YYNGEE. The CDR3 coding sequence is TGTGCCAGCAGCGTAGAGGGACTAGGCGTCACCGGGGAGCTGTTTTTT. It yields the protein CASSVEGLGVTGELFF.

This chain connects TRBV7-9 to TRBJ2-7; D is ambiguous. This CDR3 region has 13 residues. Per germline, CDR1 SEHNR and CDR2 FQNEAQ (reference sequence). V lost 4 bases to trimming and J lost 4 bases, with 11 bases between them. The CDR3 is CASSSIKGYEQYF. DNA for the CDR3: TGTGCCAGCAGCTCGATCAAAGGATACGAGCAGTACTTC.

This clone showed up just once. This chain links TRBV27 with TRBJ1-2, with D possibly TRBD1 on 5 matching bases. The CDR3 is made up of 15 amino acids. The V end was cut by 0 bases, the J end by 4 bases, with 12 bases between. Germline V gene lookup returns CDR1 MNHEY and CDR2 SMNVEV (reference sequence). The CDR3 here is CASSLSTASGYGYTF. Written as DNA, the CDR3 is TGTGCCAGCAGTTTATCGACAGCGTCTGGCTATGGCTACACCTTC.

This sequence joins TRBV2 and TRBJ2-7; 8 bases are a match to TRBD1. V lost 10 bases to trimming and J lost 5 bases; unmatched junction nucleotides: 10. The germline V gene has CDR1 SNHLY and CDR2 FYNNEI. This CDR3 comprises 13 residues. CDR3 amino acids: CATVGQGLDEQYF. CDR3 in DNA: TGTGCCACCGTCGGACAGGGCCTGGACGAGCAGTACTTC.

This clone was counted a single time. Other nucleotide sequences from this sample produce the same CDR3. CDR3 loop: CASSLGGSYEQYF. DNA of the CDR3: TGTGCCAGCAGTTTAGGGGGCTCTTACGAGCAGTACTTC. V and J are TRBV27 and TRBJ2-7, with D possibly TRBD1 on 6 matching bases. The V end was cut by 2 bases, the J end by 4 bases, with 9 bases between. Per germline, CDR1 MNHEY and CDR2 SMNVEV (reference sequence). The CDR3 consists of 13 residues.

Concerning this clone: The same CDR3 can be traced to other DNA sequences in this sample. The chain recombines TRBV9 with TRBJ2-7, with 9 bases fitting TRBD1. The ends lost 2 bases at V and 1 base at J; junction bases unmatched: 4. CDR1 and CDR2 (germline): SGDLS, YYNGEE. The CDR3 is 15 residues long. The CDR3 spells CASSVGQGPSYEQYF. The CDR3, as DNA: TGTGCCAGCAGCGTGGGACAGGGACCTTCCTACGAGCAGTACTTC.

This chain uses TRBV11-2 with TRBJ2-7; no definite D call. The germline V and J ends were trimmed by 1 base and 9 bases, with 16 bases remaining between them. This CDR3 comprises 14 residues. The germline V gene encodes CDR1 SGHAT and CDR2 FQNNGV. The DNA for the CDR3 is TGTGCCAGCAGCTTAGTTGTGCGGAGTGACGGGCAGTACTTC. It specifies CASSLVVRSDGQYF.

The genes are TRBV5-4 and TRBJ1-2, with TRBD1 matching 9 bases. Germline V gives CDR1 SGHNT, CDR2 YYREEE (reference sequence). V lost 5 bases and J lost 2; bases outside the gene matches: 13. The CDR3 has 17 amino acids. The CDR3 region has the DNA TGTGCCAGCAGACACAAAGAGCGACAGGGGGGAAACTATGGCTACACCTTC. This translates into CASRHKERQGGNYGYTF.

This clone has just one count. CDR3 in amino acids: CASSLPPEGGTEAFF. In nucleotides, the CDR3 is TGCGCCAGCAGCTTACCTCCCGAGGGGGGAACTGAAGCTTTCTTT. The V and J genes are TRBV5-1 and TRBJ1-1; D may be TRBD1 (6 bases). Trimming removed 2 bases at V and 5 bases at J, with 16 bases between. Germline CDR1 and CDR2: SGHRS and YFSETQ. The CDR3 has 15 residues. Complete variable domain (other parts from reference TRBV5-1 and TRBJ1-1): KAGVTQTPRYLIKTRGQQVTLSCSPISGHRSVSWYQQTPGQGLQFLFEYFSETQRNKGNFPGRFSGRQFSNSRSEMNVSTLELGDSALYLCASSLPPEGGTEAFFGQGTRLTVV.